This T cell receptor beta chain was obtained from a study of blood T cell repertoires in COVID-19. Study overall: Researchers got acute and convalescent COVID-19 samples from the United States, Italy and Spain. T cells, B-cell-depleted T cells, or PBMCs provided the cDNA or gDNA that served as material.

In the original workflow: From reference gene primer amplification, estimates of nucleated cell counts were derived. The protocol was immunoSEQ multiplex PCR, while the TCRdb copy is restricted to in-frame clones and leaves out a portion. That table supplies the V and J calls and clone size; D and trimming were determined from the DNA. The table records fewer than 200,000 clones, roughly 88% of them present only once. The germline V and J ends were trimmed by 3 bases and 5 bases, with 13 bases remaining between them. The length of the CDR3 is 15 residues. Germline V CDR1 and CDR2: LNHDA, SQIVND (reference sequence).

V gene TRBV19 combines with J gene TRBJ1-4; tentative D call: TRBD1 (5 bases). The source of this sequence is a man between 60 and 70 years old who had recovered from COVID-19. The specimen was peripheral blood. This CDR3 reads CASSMIGVENEKLFF. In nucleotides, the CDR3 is TGTGCCAGTAGTATGATAGGGGTCGAGAATGAAAAACTGTTTTTT.